The 20 T cell receptor beta chains below come from one sample, sequenced in a study of neurological immune-mediated disorders. Time point denoted: longitudinal time-point 1 (baseline). TCRdb itself ran the 5' RACE reads through MiXCR, one entry per CDR3 protein. Among 55,000 to 70,000 distinct CDR3 sequences listed, over 8.5% were seen once. Input material: PBMCs. All receptors derive from a male donor with HTLV-1-associated myelopathy (HAM/TSP).

There are many counts of this clonotype. The genes are TRBV3-1 and TRBJ1-1, with TRBD1 as a possible D gene (5 bases). Germline assignment: CDR1 LGHDT and CDR2 YNNKEL (reference sequence). The CDR3 loop spans 16 amino acids. V lost 1 base and J 1 base, leaving 13 bases between the germline ends. The CDR3 DNA follows: TGTGCCAGCAGCCAAGGTTTGACAGCGGCGAACACTGAAGCTTTCTTT. The encoded protein is CASSQGLTAANTEAFF.

This clonotype was observed at least ten times. The J gene is TRBJ2-5, the V gene TRBV7-2, with D possibly being TRBD1 (6 bases). Trimming stripped 2 bases from V and 7 bases from J, with 11 bases between. Per germline, CDR1 SGHTA and CDR2 FQGNSA. The CDR3 extends over 13 amino acids. This CDR3 is CASSLNQDRTQYF. The CDR3 DNA follows: TGTGCCAGCAGCTTAAATCAGGACAGGACCCAGTACTTC.

Comment on this clonotype: Possible read error: a much larger clone is one base away. The chain carries TRBV6-5 and TRBJ2-7, with D perhaps being TRBD1 or TRBD2 (7 bases each). CDR1 MNHEY and CDR2 SVGAGI come from the germline V gene. The V gene lost 6 bases and the J gene lost 4 bases, with 16 bases spanning the gap. CDR3 length: 14 residues. Here the CDR3 DNA reads TGTGCCAGCAGAGGGAGGGGGCAGTGGTACGAGCAGTACTTC. It encodes CASRGRGQWYEQYF.

This clonotype was counted at least ten times. The chain is built from TRBV6-1 and TRBJ1-6; TRBD1 is a possible D gene (6 bases). V shed 0 bases and J shed 6 bases, with 12 bases lying between them. Germline V lookup: CDR1 MNHNS, CDR2 SASEGT. This CDR3 region has 16 residues. The CDR3 DNA reads as TGTGCCAGCAGTGAAGCAACAGGGCGGTTTAATTCACCCCTCCACTTT. Protein: CASSEATGRFNSPLHF.

This clonotype was detected ten times or more. The chain links TRBV28 to TRBJ2-7; 7 bases map to TRBD1. The J segment lost 5 bases and the V segment lost 1 base, leaving 14 bases of the junction unmatched. The CDR3 runs to 17 residues. CDR1 and CDR2 from the germline V gene are MDHEN and SYDVKM. The CDR3 nucleotides are TGTGCCAGCAGTTTATTTTGGGCGACAGGGACGGGCGACGAGCAGTACTTC. Its translation: CASSLFWATGTGDEQYF.

The rearrangement joins TRBV20-1 to TRBJ2-3; 10 nucleotides line up with TRBD2. V lost 2 bases to trimming and J lost 0 bases; unmatched junction nucleotides: 11. Germline V gives CDR1 DFQATT, CDR2 SNEGSKA (reference sequence). The CDR3 consists of 18 residues. CDR3 DNA sequence: TGCAGTGCTAGACGGATGACTAGCGGGTCCTCTAGCACAGATACGCAGTATTTT. It encodes CSARRMTSGSSSTDTQYF.

This clonotype showed up many times. V gene TRBV7-9 combines with J gene TRBJ1-1; D gene uncertain. CDR3 length: 14 amino acids. Trimming cost V 7 bases and J 1 base, with 13 bases left between them. Germline CDR1 and CDR2: SEHNR and FQNEAQ (reference sequence). CDR3 nucleotide sequence: TGTGCCAGCACCGCCCCCCCAGGGAACACTGAAGCTTTCTTT. It specifies CASTAPPGNTEAFF.

This clonotype has a count of ten or more. This chain uses TRBV5-1 with TRBJ1-3; TRBD1 might be the D (6 bases). The V gene's germline CDR1 is SGHRS and CDR2 YFSETQ. With 4 bases removed from V and 0 bases from J, the gap between germline ends came to 11 bases. This CDR3 spans 15 amino acids. The CDR3 protein is CASSQDSRSGNTIYF. CDR3 DNA: TGCGCCAGCAGCCAGGACAGTCGCTCTGGAAACACCATATATTTT.

This clonotype was picked up many times. V usage is TRBV12-3 or TRBV12-4 and J usage is TRBJ2-1; TRBD2 aligns across 7 bases. The J segment lost 2 bases and the V segment lost 6 bases, leaving 10 bases of the junction unmatched. The CDR3 has 16 amino acids. The CDR3 spells CASRPRAGKTYNEQFF. The CDR3 DNA follows: TGTGCCAGCAGGCCTCGAGCGGGGAAAACCTACAATGAGCAGTTCTTC.

This clonotype was counted many times. The chain recombines TRBV6-6 with TRBJ2-5, with D possibly TRBD2 on 5 matching bases. Germline V gene data show CDR1 as MNHNY and CDR2 as SVGAGI (reference sequence). The length of the CDR3 is 13 residues. V lost 7 bases and J lost 5, with 14 bases in between. CDR3 region: CASTAWERETQYF. CDR3 in DNA: TGTGCCAGCACCGCCTGGGAGCGGGAGACCCAGTACTTC.

This clonotype was recorded at least ten times. The V gene is TRBV7-2, the J gene TRBJ2-5; 11 nucleotides agree with TRBD2. Germline-derived CDR1 and CDR2 are SGHTA and FQGNSA. Germline trimming cut 4 bases from V and 4 bases from J; bases unmatched to any gene: 8. The CDR3 has 16 amino acids. CDR3 bases: TGTGCCAGCAGCTCAAATAGCGGGGGGGCCCGAGAGACCCAGTACTTC. Amino acid sequence: CASSSNSGGARETQYF.

Notes on this clonotype: Mismatch with germline at one junction end may stem from a read error. This chain connects TRBV5-6 to TRBJ2-5, with 7 bases aligning to TRBD1. The V gene's germline CDR1 is SGHDT and CDR2 YYEEEE. This CDR3 region has 13 residues. CDR3 loop: CSSIETGRKTQYF. The CDR3 DNA reads TGTTCCAGCATCGAGACAGGGAGAAAGACCCAGTACTTC. The entire variable domain, with the rest obtained from reference TRBV5-6 and TRBJ2-5, is as follows: DAGVTQSPTHLIKTRGQQVTLRCSPKSGHDTVSWYQQALGQGPQFIFQYYEEEERQRGNFPDRFSGHQFPNYSSELNVNALLLGDSALYLCSSIETGRKTQYFGPGTRLLVL.

This clonotype was seen ten or more times. V is TRBV28 and J is TRBJ1-2, with D possibly TRBD1 on 5 matching bases. Between the trimmed V and J ends, which lost 6 bases and 5 bases, there was a span of 10 bases. The CDR3 sequence is 12 residues long. Germline assignment: CDR1 MDHEN and CDR2 SYDVKM. The CDR3 sequence: CASRPGGYGYTF. Here the CDR3 DNA reads TGTGCCAGCAGACCTGGGGGATATGGCTACACCTTC.

This clonotype was recorded at least ten times. The chain carries TRBV20-1 and TRBJ1-1, with 8 positions matching TRBD1. J lost 7 bases, V lost 0 bases, and 7 bases had no gene match. The CDR3 spans 14 residues. Germline V gene lookup returns CDR1 DFQATT and CDR2 SNEGSKA (reference sequence). In DNA form, the CDR3 reads TGCAGTGCTAGAGATGCAGGGGGCTTTATTGAAGCTTTCTTT. Translated: CSARDAGGFIEAFF.

Many counts were recorded for this clonotype. This chain links TRBV3-1 with TRBJ2-1; 10 nucleotides match TRBD2. CDR3 length: 15 residues. Trimming at V came to 0 bases and at J to 9 bases, leaving 5 bases not matched to a gene. Germline CDR1 is LGHDT and CDR2 is YNNKEL (reference sequence). The CDR3 protein is CASSQESGGAAEQFF. CDR3 nucleotide sequence: TGTGCCAGCAGCCAAGAGAGCGGGGGGGCCGCTGAGCAGTTCTTC.

This clonotype was counted ten times or more. This chain connects TRBV7-8 to TRBJ1-5; D gene uncertain. CDR3 size: 14 residues. CDR1 and CDR2 from the germline V gene are SGHVS and FQNEAQ. Trimming removed 5 bases at V and 4 bases at J, with 12 bases between. The CDR3 DNA follows: TGTGCCAGCAGCGCACGATTGGGGAATCAGCCCCAGCATTTT. It translates to CASSARLGNQPQHF.

This clonotype was picked up a small number of times. The V and J genes are TRBV19 and TRBJ1-4; tentative D call: TRBD1 (6 bases). This CDR3 is built from 15 residues. V was trimmed by 6 bases and J by 6 bases, leaving 17 bases between them. Germline V CDR1 and CDR2: LNHDA, SQIVND (reference sequence). CDR3 region: CASRDRRPVDEKLFF. CDR3 in DNA: TGTGCCAGTAGAGACAGGAGGCCTGTAGATGAAAAACTGTTTTTT.

The chain couples TRBV4-3 to TRBJ2-6; tentatively, D is TRBD2 (6 bases). Trimming removed 0 bases from V and 0 bases from J, with 9 bases in between. Germline V lookup: CDR1 LGHNA, CDR2 YSLEER. This CDR3 region has 17 residues. As DNA, the CDR3 is TGCGCCAGCAGCCAAGAGGGAGGACCCTCTGGGGCCAACGTCCTGACTTTC. Amino acids: CASSQEGGPSGANVLTF.

This clonotype came up many times. A much larger clone differs from this one at a single base, so this may be a read error. The rearrangement uses TRBV20-1 and TRBJ2-1; 12 nucleotides align to TRBD2. Germline V gene data show CDR1 as DFQATT and CDR2 as SNEGSKA (reference sequence). V trimming: 6 bases; J trimming: 4 bases; junction bases outside the gene matches: 7. The CDR3 is made up of 15 amino acids. The CDR3 DNA follows: TGCAGTGCCGAGCTAGCGGGGGGGTCATACAATGAGCAGTTCTTC. Its translation: CSAELAGGSYNEQFF.

This clonotype was found many times. The rearrangement uses TRBV20-1 and TRBJ1-5, with 8 bases fitting TRBD1. Losses at the gene ends were 5 bases for V and 2 bases for J; bases not matched to a gene: 8. The CDR3 runs 15 residues. Germline-derived CDR1 and CDR2 are DFQATT and SNEGSKA (reference sequence). The CDR3 DNA is TGCAGTGCTGCCCCAGGGGGCGTAGGCAATCAGCCCCAGCATTTT. Its protein product is CSAAPGGVGNQPQHF.